This is a list of T cell receptor beta chains from one sample in a study of OX40 agonist ivuxolimab in advanced cancers. Produced via immunoSEQ multiplex PCR; TCRdb's table is partial and in-frame only. The sample holds more than 20,000 clones, 85% to 90% seen once. The sequenced sample was CD4+ or CD8+ T cells sorted from blood, obtained in a trial of the OX40 agonist ivuxolimab. The receptors come from an adult with an advanced solid tumor such as melanoma, head and neck, liver or kidney cancer. The conserved cysteine and the conserved F or W are not part of the CDR3 here. Size tells how often a clone was seen (once, few, many) or the class of an expanded clone, and some rows leave it out.

V	J	size	CDR3
TRBV7-2	TRBJ2-7	.	ASSFGTTYEQY
TRBV5-5	TRBJ1-1	.	ASTRDFGGTEAF
TRBV27	TRBJ1-2	.	ASSLSRTGTYGYT
TRBV4-1	TRBJ2-1	.	ASSQSISGRLGDEQF
TRBV10-2	TRBJ2-3	.	ASGPNPDTQY
TRBV5-1	TRBJ1-1	once	ASSLEVPGGTEAF
TRBV6-5	TRBJ2-7	.	ASSVAGGSSYEQY
TRBV15	TRBJ2-5	.	ATSRDPAQQGAWETQY
TRBV6-5	TRBJ1-2	.	ASLGMGQGGGYT
TRBV7-9	TRBJ1-2	.	ASSAGDRRWSYT
TRBV27	TRBJ2-5	.	ASSLGRRETQY
TRBV9	TRBJ2-7	.	ASSVGGQATYEQY
TRBV27	TRBJ2-7	medium-sized	ASGPTGYYEQY
TRBV9	TRBJ2-1	.	ASSVGILSYNEQF
TRBV5-6	TRBJ1-4	.	ASRTGGGREKLF
TRBV4-1	TRBJ2-7	few	ASSPVGVVIYEQY
TRBV11-2	TRBJ2-2	.	ASSPAGELF
TRBV9	TRBJ1-2	.	ASSAVEALYGYT
TRBV11-2	TRBJ2-7	.	ASSLATLYEQY
TRBV11-2	TRBJ1-2	.	ASSPYTGPLGSYT
TRBV27	TRBJ2-1	.	ASSFPAGSLVQF
TRBV4-1	TRBJ1-2	.	ASSPDRLLLYGYT
TRBV7-6	TRBJ1-1	.	ASSLAPQGAAF
TRBV4-1	TRBJ1-4	.	ASSQGNGQLNEKLF
TRBV7-8	TRBJ2-7	.	ASSLRTGTYEQY
TRBV27	TRBJ2-7	.	ASRASGFYEQY
TRBV6-5	TRBJ1-2	.	ASSPQGGYT
TRBV5-4	TRBJ2-7	once	ASSSWTSGVLEQY
TRBV11-2	TRBJ1-1	once	ASSPIATEAF
TRBV4-1	TRBJ2-7	few	ASSLASGAYEQY
TRBV6-5	TRBJ1-1	.	ASTIQGEGGTEAF
TRBV15	TRBJ2-7	.	ATSTGTGVYEQY
TRBV7-8	TRBJ1-4	.	ASSVSGTGNEKLF
TRBV11-2	TRBJ1-2	once	ASSPKQGRGYT
TRBV27	TRBJ2-7	.	ASSLGLDYEQY
TRBV27	TRBJ1-5	.	ASTQGQGQPQH
TRBV7-2	TRBJ2-7	.	ASSLREGASGRDEQY
TRBV7-3	TRBJ2-5	.	ASSPGGGPGETQY
TRBV6-1	TRBJ2-5	few	ASSLLAGSSETQY
TRBV4-1	TRBJ1-4	.	ASSRGLSEKLF
TRBV7-8	TRBJ2-7	.	ASSLALEYEQY
TRBV9	TRBJ1-5	.	ASSADRGSNQPQH
TRBV6-1	TRBJ2-7	.	ASSVQGSRSYEQY
TRBV5-6	TRBJ1-6	.	ASSFKAITFWSPLH